These T cell receptor beta chains were read from a single sample in a study of T cells in localized non-small cell lung cancer. The protocol was immunoSEQ multiplex PCR, while the TCRdb copy is restricted to in-frame clones and leaves out a portion. The repertoire holds tens of thousands of clones, about 86% seen once, with 21% in the top ten. The sample here was peripheral blood, taken before any cancer treatment. The receptors here all came from a male donor aged 60 or older with stage III squamous cell lung carcinoma. Both conserved end residues are part of each CDR3. The order of the fields is J gene, V gene, clone size, D gene, CDR3 protein, CDR3 DNA. D genes are given only for firm matches. Clone size appears in some rows only: once, few, many, or a class for an expanded clone.

TRBJ1-1	TRBV4-2	.	.	CASSRLAVTNTEAFF	TGTGCCAGCAGCCGGTTAGCGGTTACCAACACTGAAGCTTTCTTT
TRBJ2-1	TRBV28	.	.	CASSLLGPIYNEQFF	TGTGCCAGCAGTCTCCTGGGGCCTATCTACAATGAGCAGTTCTTC
TRBJ1-1	TRBV5-4	few	.	CASSPEPDTEAFF	TGTGCCAGCAGCCCCGAGCCTGACACTGAAGCTTTCTTT
TRBJ1-5	TRBV11-2	.	.	CASSAQTSGRNQPQHF	TGTGCCAGCAGCGCCCAGACCAGCGGGAGGAATCAGCCCCAGCATTTT
TRBJ1-6	TRBV2	.	.	CASSERQRLNSPLHF	TGTGCCAGCAGTGAACGTCAGAGACTTAATTCACCCCTCCACTTT
TRBJ1-1	TRBV12-5	.	.	CASGPGPEDTEAFF	TGTGCTAGTGGTCCGGGACCGGAGGACACTGAAGCTTTCTTT
TRBJ2-2	TRBV28	.	TRBD1	CASSPQGYTGELFF	TGTGCCAGCAGCCCACAGGGGTACACCGGGGAGCTGTTTTTT
TRBJ2-5	TRBV7-8	few	TRBD1	CASSTNGQVQETQYF	TGTGCCAGCAGCACCAACGGACAGGTACAAGAGACCCAGTACTTC
TRBJ1-2	TRBV7-9	few	.	CASSTEGGYGYTF	TGTGCCAGCAGCACAGAGGGAGGGTATGGCTACACCTTC
TRBJ1-4	TRBV10-3	once	.	CAISEGGGGGSEKLFF	TGTGCCATCAGTGAGGGGGGAGGCGGCGGATCTGAAAAACTGTTTTTT
TRBJ1-4	TRBV6-6	.	TRBD1	CASSSGQGVGKLFF	TGTGCCAGCAGTTCGGGACAGGGGGTGGGAAAACTGTTTTTT
TRBJ1-1	TRBV19	.	.	CASSNGPQSGTEAFF	TGTGCCAGTAGTAACGGACCACAGAGCGGCACTGAAGCTTTCTTT
TRBJ1-3	TRBV4-3	.	TRBD1	CASSQEQGVNTIYF	TGCGCCAGCAGCCAAGAACAGGGGGTAAACACCATATATTTT
TRBJ2-1	TRBV30	.	.	CAWSVPGGLEQFF	TGTGCCTGGAGTGTTCCGGGGGGCTTGGAGCAGTTCTTC
TRBJ1-2	TRBV28	.	TRBD1	CASSPRQGLSYGYTF	TGTGCCAGCAGTCCCCGACAGGGACTATCCTATGGCTACACCTTC
TRBJ2-3	TRBV7-8	.	TRBD2	CASTGPRGGSTDTQYF	TGTGCCAGCACCGGACCGCGGGGGGGAAGCACAGATACGCAGTATTTT
TRBJ1-1	TRBV5-6	.	.	CASRRGLNTEAFF	TGTGCCAGCCGGCGAGGGTTGAACACTGAAGCTTTCTTT
TRBJ2-3	TRBV5-1	.	TRBD1	CASSLGTGGVDTQYF	TGCGCCAGCAGCTTGGGAACAGGGGGCGTCGATACGCAGTATTTT
TRBJ1-3	TRBV4-3	.	.	CASSQPAEGNTIYF	TGCGCCAGCAGCCAGCCGGCAGAAGGAAACACCATATATTTT
TRBJ2-4	TRBV5-1	.	.	CASSLDETPGRDIQYF	TGCGCCAGCAGCTTGGATGAGACACCTGGGAGAGACATTCAGTACTTC
TRBJ1-2	TRBV15	.	.	CATSRDRATANYGYTF	TGTGCCACCAGCAGAGATCGAGCGACAGCTAACTATGGCTACACCTTC
TRBJ2-5	TRBV7-2	.	TRBD1	CASSPNRGRGETQYF	TGTGCCAGCAGCCCCAACAGGGGGCGCGGAGAGACCCAGTACTTC
TRBJ2-1	TRBV15	.	.	CATSLPEGEHNEQFF	TGTGCCACCAGCCTCCCGGAGGGGGAGCACAATGAGCAGTTCTTC
TRBJ2-3	TRBV5-8	.	.	CASSLRFDGTSTDTQYF	TGTGCCAGCAGCTTGCGATTTGACGGTACTAGCACAGATACGCAGTATTTT
TRBJ2-7	TRBV2	.	TRBD1	CASSEARTGGAEQYF	TGTGCCAGCAGTGAAGCAAGGACAGGGGGCGCCGAGCAGTACTTC
TRBJ1-1	TRBV7-2	few	.	CASSSHNTEAFF	TGTGCCAGCAGCTCACATAACACTGAAGCTTTCTTT
TRBJ1-2	TRBV20-1	.	.	CSAREAGYTF	TGCAGTGCTAGAGAGGCTGGCTACACCTTC
TRBJ1-5	TRBV5-5	.	.	CASSGGYSNQPQHF	TGTGCCAGCAGCGGCGGCTATAGCAATCAGCCCCAGCATTTT
TRBJ2-2	TRBV30	.	TRBD1	CAWSDDRATAGELFF	TGTGCCTGGAGCGACGACAGGGCCACCGCCGGGGAGCTGTTTTTT
TRBJ1-1	TRBV18	.	.	CASSGDTEAFF	TGTGCCAGCTCAGGGGACACTGAAGCTTTCTTT
TRBJ1-1	TRBV7-9	.	TRBD1	CASSSRTGLNTEAFF	TGTGCCAGCAGTTCGCGGACAGGGCTGAACACTGAAGCTTTCTTT
TRBJ2-5	TRBV18	.	.	CASSPPEAETQYF	TGTGCCAGCTCACCACCCGAAGCGGAGACCCAGTACTTC
TRBJ1-1	TRBV6-5	.	.	CASSRTQGTEAFF	TGTGCCAGCAGTAGAACTCAGGGTACCGAAGCTTTCTTT
TRBJ1-4	TRBV2	once	TRBD1	CATRTGGEKLFF	TGTGCCACTAGGACAGGAGGGGAAAAACTGTTTTTT